These 8 T cell receptor beta chains originate from one sample sequenced in a study of patients and donors after allogeneic stem cell transplantation. TCRdb redid the calling of the RT-PCR reads with MiXCR, one entry per CDR3 protein. Of some 200,000 distinct CDR3 sequences listed, 40% to 45% are singletons. Sequencing used blood, either unsorted or a sorted T cell fraction (not recorded which). These receptors were collected from a human donor who was either an allogeneic HSCT recipient or a stem cell or donor lymphocyte infusion donor (not recorded which). It is not recorded whose cells these are; they may come from a transplant donor.

This clonotype appeared a few times. The chain joins TRBV5-1 to TRBJ1-5, with 9 nucleotides matching TRBD1. CDR1 SGHRS and CDR2 YFSETQ come from the germline V gene. The CDR3 has 15 amino acids. Trimming at V came to 4 bases and at J to 5 bases, leaving 7 bases not matched to a gene. The CDR3 protein is CASSKTGTGYQPQHF. DNA for the CDR3: TGCGCCAGCAGCAAAACCGGGACAGGGTATCAGCCCCAGCATTTT.

This clonotype showed up just a few times. The rearrangement uses TRBV5-1 and TRBJ1-1, with D possibly being TRBD1 (5 bases). Looked up from germline, CDR1 is SGHRS and CDR2 is YFSETQ. The CDR3 runs to 17 residues. The V end lost 1 base, the J end lost 3 bases, and 19 bases lay between the germline ends. The DNA for the CDR3 is TGCGCCAGCAGCTTGTCCCGGGACCCCGGAAGGTACACTGAAGCTTTCTTT. Translated: CASSLSRDPGRYTEAFF. The entire variable domain, with the rest obtained from reference TRBV5-1 and TRBJ1-1, is as follows: KAGVTQTPRYLIKTRGQQVTLSCSPISGHRSVSWYQQTPGQGLQFLFEYFSETQRNKGNFPGRFSGRQFSNSRSEMNVSTLELGDSALYLCASSLSRDPGRYTEAFFGQGTRLTVV.

V is TRBV12-3 or TRBV12-4 and J is TRBJ1-5; possible D gene TRBD1, 5 bases. This CDR3 has 17 residues. Trimming removed 6 bases at V and 4 bases at J, with 22 bases between. The chain's CDR3 is CASSPGAQIIKNQPQHF. For the CDR3, the DNA is TGTGCCAGCAGCCCCGGGGCCCAGATAATCAAAAATCAGCCCCAGCATTTT.

The J gene is TRBJ2-3, the V gene TRBV2; TRBD1 matches at 10 bases. Germline trimming cut 7 bases from V and 4 bases from J; bases unmatched to any gene: 2. There are 13 residues in the CDR3. Germline V gives CDR1 SNHLY, CDR2 FYNNEI. This CDR3 reads CASNGQGADTQYF. The CDR3 bases are TGTGCCAGCAATGGACAGGGGGCAGATACGCAGTATTTT.

This chain uses TRBV20-1 with TRBJ2-3; possibly TRBD2 for D (6 bases). Trimming cost V 3 bases and J 3 bases, with 10 bases left between them. Germline V gene data show CDR1 as DFQATT and CDR2 as SNEGSKA (reference sequence). This CDR3 has 13 residues. CDR3 in amino acids: CSAREGQTDTQYF. In DNA form, the CDR3 reads TGCAGTGCTAGGGAGGGCCAGACAGATACGCAGTATTTT.

This clonotype was detected only a few times. The chain couples TRBV21-1 to TRBJ1-1; TRBD1, the table's D call, lacks a check against the DNA. TRBV21-1 is noted as a pseudogene. This CDR3 is built from 15 residues. CDR3 DNA sequence: TGTGCCATCCACCGGGACAGGGGCGAGGAGACTGAAGCTTTCTTT. Its translation is CAIHRDRGEETEAFF.

J is TRBJ2-7 and V is TRBV20-1, with D hard to call. This CDR3 spans 14 amino acids. Germline CDR1 is DFQATT and CDR2 is SNEGSKA (reference sequence). Trimming took off 2 bases at V and 0 bases at J, with 11 bases between the two ends. The CDR3 here is CSARNRVSSYEQYF. CDR3 DNA: TGCAGTGCTAGAAATCGCGTAAGCTCCTACGAGCAGTACTTC.

This clonotype turned up a few times. The chain joins TRBV10-3 to TRBJ1-2; D unresolved. Germline CDR1 and CDR2: ENHRY and SYGVKD. V was clipped by 4 bases and J by 3 bases, with 21 bases between them. This CDR3 has 17 amino acids. CDR3: CAISGLQDGPFHYGYTF. The CDR3 DNA follows: TGTGCCATCAGTGGCCTCCAGGACGGCCCCTTCCACTATGGCTACACCTTC.